The T cell receptor beta chain under discussion was sequenced for a study of CD8+ T cells in alopecia areata. The overall study: Female C3H/HeJ recipients aged roughly 7-10 weeks got skin from C3H/HeJ graft donors aged roughly 6-13 months that had spontaneous alopecia.

Extracted RNA was reverse transcribed into cDNA, the sequencing template. Here immunoSEQ multiplex PCR was the method, and the copy in TCRdb shows in-frame clones only, minus some. This sample carries about 1,600 clones, none of them present only once. Of note for this clone: What it binds is not known. Germline and genes here are mouse. The CDR3 extends 4 residues past the end of the read, so its final part is completed from the germline J gene.

CDR3 length: 14 residues. Germline-derived CDR1 and CDR2 are SGHDT and FRDEAV. The ends lost 6 bases at V and 3 bases at J; junction bases unmatched: 3. General observations from the study: It was less clear whether patients shared TCRs than it was in mice, possibly because of HLA.

Specimen: skin. The chain has TRBV14 and TRBJ2-1; 10 nucleotides line up with TRBD2. The sequence came from a C3H/HeJ mouse with alopecia areata. This strain's MHC haplotype is H2-k. Here the CDR3 reads CASTRTGGYAEQFF. The sequenced part of the CDR3 DNA is TGTGCCAGCACCCGGACTGGGGGCTATGCT.